This T cell receptor (beta chain) is from a study of cytomegalovirus exposure and HLA in healthy donors (dated by TCRdb to about 2017). With respect to the entire study: According to an earlier analysis of a few hundred of the donors, about 190 million T cells yielded over 90 million unique TCR beta sequences and about 280 Gb of sequence data. Along with the approximately 670-subject first cohort, a separate validation cohort of 120 different subjects was used. Class I and class II HLA loci were covered by the typing at four-digit resolution. The aim of the study was to test whether cataloging public T cell receptors could identify signatures of past pathogen exposure. Rather than drawing on any new phenotypic data, the later analysis identified candidate immune exposures from TCR beta sequences and the way those sequences occurred across donors. Donor age, sex, ethnicity and CMV serostatus were collected together with the repertoire data. In an earlier analysis of 587 of the donors, high-throughput TCR beta sequencing was used to judge whether each TCR beta V gene segment behaved as functional or pseudogenic. Genome-wide SNP genotypes for about 60% of the roughly 700 donors were used in a later genetic analysis, which treated that subset as a discovery cohort. To predict cytomegalovirus infection status, the study brought together high-throughput TCR immunosequencing, statistical association of individual TCRs with disease status, and machine learning. A later analysis re-analyzed previously published TCR beta repertoires from roughly 690 donors and added high-resolution HLA genotyping to study TCR occurrence patterns. The T cell repertoires of roughly 660 subjects were profiled by immunosequencing and related to cytomegalovirus serostatus. Of the approximately 400 genotyped donors, about 80% fell in the genetic ancestry cluster associated with self-reported Caucasian donors. Among about 400 genotyped donors of the cohort, an average of approximately 220,000 unique TCR beta nucleotide sequences was sequenced per donor, of which 15% to 20% were non-productive. An early release covering roughly 600 HLA-typed donors comprised approximately 290 gigabases of sequencing data and roughly 86 million unique TCR sequences. Four or five DR-DQ haplotypes were treated as single units for association and clustering because of strong linkage in the cohort. Typing coverage varied by locus: roughly 620-640 donors for A, B, C, DRB1 and DQB1; approximately 560 for DQA1; about 570 for DPA1; 450 to 480 for DPB1. All discovery cohort repertoires had been generated using a single sequencing platform.

The library was obtained by the immunoSEQ multiplex PCR assay. The multiplex PCR relied on a mix of 60 forward primers for TCR Vbeta segments and 13 reverse primers for TCR Jbeta segments. Amplification of the CDR3 region of rearranged TCR beta genes was performed with a multiplex PCR assay on genomic DNA. The amplified TCR beta libraries were sequenced on the Illumina HiSeq System as 87-base-pair reads. Concerning the study's data processing: Across the 500 to 750 repertoires, a later analysis counted approximately 83 million unique TCR beta chains, 9 million to 14 million of which were shared by at least two donors. A nearest-neighbor algorithm error-corrected the raw reads and collapsed the reads into unique sequences, merging closely related sequences to remove PCR and sequencing errors. To assign V, D and J gene segments, CDR3 sequences were aligned to IMGT reference sequences. Each retained sequence needed at least a six-nucleotide match to both a V gene segment and a J gene segment. Rearrangements were called productive when the CDR3 lacked stop codons and stayed in frame with V and J; all others were non-productive. Following IMGT convention, CDR3 was defined as the stretch from the second conserved V-encoded cysteine up to the conserved J-encoded phenylalanine. Sequences without an unambiguous match to a single V gene segment were excluded from the earlier analysis of 450 to 650 of the donors. An earlier analysis of several hundred of the donors called V segments functional above 56.7% productive rearrangements and segregating when the between-donor standard deviation exceeded 5%. A statistical classification framework was built for diagnosing cytomegalovirus status from the catalog of TCR beta chain sequences. A later analysis assigned V and J genes by comparing TCR nucleotide sequences with IMGT/GENE-DB human TR gene sequences. The TCRdist pipeline was used in a later analysis to assign CDR3 sequences and most-parsimonious VDJ recombination scenarios. In a later analysis, each TCR beta chain was defined by its CDR3 amino acid sequence together with its V-gene family, and reads lacking a unique V-gene family were excluded. A later analysis removed nearly 600 highly shared, low-generation-probability nucleotide sequences to deal with suspected cross-contamination and a sequencing artifact. In a later analysis, a clonal expansion index was calculated for each public chain from normalized within-repertoire ranks of inferred template counts. Generation probabilities in a later analysis came from a VDJ recombination model fitted to out-of-frame rearrangements, and those results were checked against IGoR. Hypergeometric tests were used in a later analysis to score TCR-TCR, TCR-HLA and TCR-CMV co-occurrence, with a repertoire-size bias correction applied to the TCR pairs. To estimate false discovery rates, a later analysis permuted the HLA or CMV assignments 20 times. In a later analysis, co-occurring TCRs were grouped with DBSCAN, and TCRdist sequence similarity was added when clustering was performed within HLA-allele-positive subsets. Repertoires with fewer than 30,000 or more than 120,000 public chains were left out of co-occurrence clustering, as were several repertoires with anomalous nucleotide sharing. Entries here come from immuneACCESS through TCRdb and include only in-frame sequences with V and J called. Some clones fail to appear in such tables; in the studies checked, an unresolved V gene covers under half of the shortfall, and the cause of the remainder is unknown. That table gives V, J and clone size, and the DNA gave D and trimming. The sample has fewer than 100,000 clones on record, over 60% of them singletons. 4.5% to 7% of the sample goes to the ten largest clones.

The research as a whole found: In a later genetic analysis, fewer N-insertions in productive TCRs were reported among donors in an Asian-associated ancestry cluster than the roughly 710-donor mean. The study listed 150 to 200 TCR beta chains as associated with cytomegalovirus. In vitro tests confirmed that a few of the cytomegalovirus-associated TCR beta chains recognize cytomegalovirus antigens. In a later genetic analysis, a missense DCLRE1C variant was associated with V-gene and J-gene trimming of TCR beta chains, and the association was replicated in an independent cohort. HLA typing was unavailable for some donors at each locus, so association tests used only the typed subset. Immune exposure information for the cohort was limited to CMV serostatus. A cluster of highly shared sequence variants was judged likely to represent a technical artifact of the sequencing pipeline. The classifier was reported to diagnose cytomegalovirus status with high specificity and sensitivity in both the original cohort and the validation cohort. Most TCR sequences were observed very rarely across donors, whereas some public TCRs were present in many individuals. Because counts were too low, roughly 18 rarely observed V segments, including chromosome 9 orphons, were left out of the earlier analysis of about 620 of the donors. In a later analysis, HLA-associated TCR beta chains were found to be more clonally expanded and to have lower generation probabilities than equally common non-associated chains. This cohort had only TCR beta chains sequenced, and the lack of alpha or paired-chain data limited which features could be detected. Some IMGT-functional V segments, including TRBV6-2 and TRBV6-3, could not be distinguished by the 87-base-pair reads and were therefore excluded. In an earlier analysis of a few hundred of the donors, most TCR beta V segments were observed in productive rearrangements about 90% or about 30% of the time, broadly matching IMGT annotations. Linkage disequilibrium might explain the correlated functional status among segregating V segments, but an unknown experimental factor could not be excluded. According to the authors, the approach could potentially be generalized to other disease states and immunological phenotypes. A further reported finding was that TCR beta sequences accurately predicted the HLA-A and HLA-B alleles for most subjects in the first cohort. Several of the top co-occurrence clusters appeared to be linked to parvovirus B19, influenza, CMV and Epstein-Barr virus, according to a later analysis. Strong co-occurrence of HLA alleles, especially DR and DQ, made assigning TCR associations to individual alleles difficult. Roughly uniform sequencing depth across donors was assumed in presence/absence analyses, although this assumption may not hold. Specific HLA alleles were associated with 16,951 TCR beta sequences at a false discovery rate of 0.05 in a later analysis. A later analysis found that most CMV-associated TCR beta chains appeared HLA-restricted, with HLA associations seemingly driven largely by CMV exposure. In a later analysis, the rate of TCR association differed among HLA loci, with DRB1 alleles having the most associated TCRs and HLA-C alleles having the fewest.

CDR1 MNHEY and CDR2 SVGAGI were looked up in the germline V gene. From its cysteine to its phenylalanine, the CDR3 spans 13 amino acids. The retained sequence is limited to the CDR3, 39 bases, with the frame set at the first base. V sheds 5 bases and J sheds 0 bases, leaving 7 bases between their ends. The cohort comprised 710 or so healthy bone marrow donors. All cohort members were sampled while nominally healthy, although unrecorded immune exposures were likely present. The donor was CMV seronegative and was included in the group of a few hundred seronegative cohort members. A peripheral blood sample was collected from each donor, and TCR beta sequencing was performed on peripheral blood mononuclear cells. Genomic DNA was extracted from the blood cell samples with the Qiagen DNeasy Blood Extraction Kit. A note on this clone: Its antigen is still unknown. No much larger clone is present one base from it, and per-base qualities are unavailable.

Sequencing was carried out using PBMCs. The rearranged chain carries TRBV6-5 and TRBJ1-1; no D gene can be assigned with confidence. The receptor's source is a female donor in good health and CMV-seronegative. The CDR3 loop reads CASSGGMNTEAFF. The DNA sequence is TGTGCCAGCAGTGGAGGCATGAACACTGAAGCTTTCTTT.